This record concerns one T cell receptor beta chain sequence. The antigen this receptor binds is unknown. Nothing much larger sits one base from this clone, and base qualities are not available. This record comes from a study of beta chain features in type 1 diabetes listed by TCRdb under 2018. General notes on the study: Mean age, gender distribution, total cell number and subset yield did not differ between patients and healthy donors. In the study, TCRB repertoires of sorted circulating CD4+ T cell subsets from recently diagnosed type 1 diabetes patients were compared with those of matched healthy donors. Whereas all 30 or so donors provided naive and central memory subsets, regulatory and stem cell-like memory subsets were isolated from just 8 patients and about eight healthy donors. A total of under 140,000,000 sorted cells were examined across all samples, and the number of cells per subset was strongly correlated with RNA yield. On the study overall, not on this receptor specifically: PCR might favor shorter templates, but patient and control samples were amplified and corrected together, so any skew would affect both groups equally. Type 1 diabetes patients showed a moderate but significant shortening of TCRB CDR3 length in all four CD4+ subsets. HLA sub-analyses involved small numbers of individuals, so any influence of HLA type on TCRB rearrangement remained unresolved. Naive, central memory and regulatory TCRB repertoires appeared to be more alike among patients than among healthy donors. Because cDNA rather than genomic DNA was sequenced, highly expressing activated cells could have been over-represented, although no difference in activation and CD3 levels was found between groups. Patients with type 1 diabetes made fewer insertions and deleted more nucleotides at VDJ recombination sites, implying thymic rearrangement abnormalities.

The entire amount of isolated RNA was reverse transcribed using the High Capacity cDNA Reverse Transcription Kit, so the sequenced TCRB transcripts were expressed ones. Deep immunoSEQ sequencing was performed on naive, central memory and regulatory T cell samples, with an average of roughly 3.3 million total reads per sample. Sorted cells were lysed in RLT buffer, and RNA was extracted using DNase-treated RNeasy Micro or Mini kits according to cell number. To prevent cross-contamination, each cell subset was processed individually, whereas patient and healthy donor samples were processed jointly. Using the immunoSEQ multiplex PCR, TCRB sequences were amplified from cDNA into 87-bp fragments spanning the CDR3 region. Sequencing of the amplicons was done on the Illumina HiSeq platform. From the authors' description of their analysis: Synthetic template baselines were used to correct PCR bias computationally, reads within Hamming distance 2 were collapsed together, and singletons that could not be merged were discarded. By aligning reads against IMGT, V, D and J genes, CDR3 length, and insertions or deletions at six rearrangement sites were assigned. Within each subset, clonotype counts were normalized to sorted cell number, and only after that were true diversity and Gini coefficients computed with the tcR R package. The overlap coefficient, calculated on TCRB nucleotide sequences, was used to measure repertoire sharing. TCRdb took over this immuneACCESS table, retaining in-frame rearrangements with V and J assigned. Such tables are incomplete; in checked studies, under half of the missing clones stem from an unresolved V gene, and the remainder is unexplained. Clone size and the V and J calls come from that table; the DNA yielded D and trimming. Across this sample there are tens of thousands of clones, with 51% seen only once. About 2.1% of the sample goes to the ten largest clones.

Each donor gave one peripheral blood draw, averaging about 100 mL, which was collected into heparinised tubes. Using a panel that included CD45RO, CCR7, CD25, CD127, CD95 and CD27, naive, central memory, regulatory and stem cell-like memory CD4+ T cells were sorted on a BD FACSAria II. Every sorted population had a purity above 95%. PBMCs were separated immediately by Lymphoprep density gradient centrifugation and were stained directly, without being cultured. So that batch effects would be minimized, each experiment stained and sorted samples in pairs, pairing one healthy donor with one patient. CDR3 length: 15 amino acids, cysteine to phenylalanine. The only DNA kept is the CDR3, 45 bases in frame from the first base. From a lookup of the germline V gene, CDR1 and CDR2 are SGHRS and YFSETQ. Between the V and J ends, shortened by 2 bases and 6 bases respectively, the junction contains 14 bases.

This sequence was found in a woman aged 18-29 years in good health. The V gene is TRBV5-1 and the J gene is TRBJ1-4; TRBD1 is possibly the D segment (5 matching bases). Sequenced material: Tregs from blood. The cell subset or site label of this sample denotes: regulatory CD4+ T cells. Here the CDR3 is given as CASSFHGTGDEKLFF. The DNA reads as follows: TGCGCCAGCAGCTTCCACGGGACTGGGGATGAAAAACTGTTTTTT.